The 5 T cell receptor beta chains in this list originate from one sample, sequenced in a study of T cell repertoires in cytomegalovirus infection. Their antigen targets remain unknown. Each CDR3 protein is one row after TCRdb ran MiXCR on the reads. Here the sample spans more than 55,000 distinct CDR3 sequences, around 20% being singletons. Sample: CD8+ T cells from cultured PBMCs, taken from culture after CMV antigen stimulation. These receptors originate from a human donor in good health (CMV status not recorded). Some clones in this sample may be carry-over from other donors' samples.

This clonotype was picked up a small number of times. The CDR3 sequence is CATSDHRDQREKLFF. In DNA, the CDR3 is TGTGCCACCAGTGATCACCGGGATCAGAGGGAAAAACTGTTTTTT. The chain joins TRBV24-1 to TRBJ1-4, with no clear D. CDR3 length: 15 residues. Looked up from germline, CDR1 is KGHDR and CDR2 is SFDVKD. V lost 3 bases to trimming and J lost 8 bases, with 15 bases between them.

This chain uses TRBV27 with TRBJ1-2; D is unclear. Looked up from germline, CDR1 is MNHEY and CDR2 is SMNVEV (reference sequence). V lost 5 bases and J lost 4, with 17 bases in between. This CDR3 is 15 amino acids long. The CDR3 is CASSHHRVDGYGYTF. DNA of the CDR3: TGTGCCAGCAGTCACCATAGGGTTGACGGCTATGGCTACACCTTC.

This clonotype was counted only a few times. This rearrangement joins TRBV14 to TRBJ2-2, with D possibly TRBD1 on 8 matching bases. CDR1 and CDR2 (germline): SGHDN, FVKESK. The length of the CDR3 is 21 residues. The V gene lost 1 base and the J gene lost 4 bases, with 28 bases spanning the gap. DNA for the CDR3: TGTGCCAGCAGCCAAGTGGCCCTAATATCCGGACAGGGAGGGAGCACCGGGGAGCTGTTTTTT. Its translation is CASSQVALISGQGGSTGELFF.

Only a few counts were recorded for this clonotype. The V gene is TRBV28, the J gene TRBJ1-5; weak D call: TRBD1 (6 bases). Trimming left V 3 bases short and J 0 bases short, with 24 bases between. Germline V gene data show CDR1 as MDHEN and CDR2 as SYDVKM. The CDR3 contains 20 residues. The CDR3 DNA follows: TGTGCCAGCAGTTTCTTACTCCCACCCTCCAGACAGGATAGCAATCAGCCCCAGCATTTT. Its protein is CASSFLLPPSRQDSNQPQHF.

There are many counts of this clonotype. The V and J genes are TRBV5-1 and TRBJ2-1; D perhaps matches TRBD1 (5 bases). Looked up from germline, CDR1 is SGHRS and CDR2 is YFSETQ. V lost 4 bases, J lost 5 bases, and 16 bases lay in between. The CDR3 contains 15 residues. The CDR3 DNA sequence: TGCGCCAGCAGCAAAGACAGCCCAAGGAACAATGAGCAGTTCTTC. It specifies CASSKDSPRNNEQFF.